This T cell receptor beta chain was identified in a study of blood T cell repertoires in COVID-19. Study information: Acute and convalescent COVID-19 specimens originated in the United States, Italy and Spain.

The CDR3 contains 14 residues. Per the germline V gene, CDR1 is LNHDA and CDR2 is SQIVND (reference sequence). V dropped 5 bases and J dropped 6 bases, with 14 bases sitting between them. Generated by immunoSEQ multiplex PCR, the TCRdb table keeps only in-frame clones and is missing some. This sample yields about 70,000 clones, of which around 89% are seen a single time; about 1.4% belongs to the top ten. The chain recombines TRBV19 with TRBJ1-5; perhaps TRBD1 as D (6 bases). Sequenced input: peripheral blood. The TCR comes from a human donor in a cohort sampled during active COVID-19. The CDR3 DNA reads as TGTGCCAGTAGTCCTTCAGGGGACCCTCAGCCCCAGCATTTT. Residues: CASSPSGDPQPQHF.